Described below is a single T cell receptor (beta chain) sequence and its context. Unique molecular identifiers tagged every individual TCR cDNA molecule. TCRdb reprocessed the 5' RACE reads via MiXCR and lists one record per CDR3 protein. The sample has roughly 50,000 distinct CDR3 sequences, about 7.6% seen once. The sample comes from a study of spatial heterogeneity in lung cancer. CDR1 is DFQATT and CDR2 is SNEGSKA in the germline V gene (reference sequence). V lost 0 bases to trimming and J lost 1 base; unmatched junction nucleotides: 7. The CDR3 sequence is 16 residues long. Time point indicated: sample taken at primary tumor resection. The study sequenced unsorted whole RNA from tumor, nontumor lung or frozen PBMC.

The chain employs TRBV20-1 and TRBJ2-3; TRBD2 agrees at 7 bases. The receptor's source is a female donor with early-stage non-small cell lung cancer. The sample here was PBMCs, taken at surgery. The CDR3 bases are TGCAGTGCTAGAGATCATGACAGCGGGGGCACAGATACGCAGTATTTT. As protein: CSARDHDSGGTDTQYF.